This T cell receptor beta chain was found in a study of T cell responses to AZD1222 COVID-19 vaccine. Overall study findings and caveats: Vaccine-associated CD4 TCRs spanned spike, dominant at 160-218 and 743-854. Nearly half of spike-specific TCRs reportedly target unmutated variant regions. Repertoire sampling was restricted to post-peak T cell response timepoints.

Libraries were prepared by immunoSEQ multiplex PCR; TCRdb keeps only in-frame clonotypes and omits some of them. The table has about 130,000 clones, around nine tenths seen once. Concerning this clone: Its target is unknown.

CDR3 length: 14 amino acids. Germline loops: CDR1 SGHRS, CDR2 YFSETQ. V lost 5 bases and J 5 bases, leaving 14 bases between the germline ends. The source is an adult who received the AZD1222 COVID-19 vaccine. Sequenced here: peripheral blood, sampled 28 days after the second AZD1222 dose. The rearrangement joins TRBV5-1 to TRBJ2-1, with D perhaps TRBD2 (5 bases). DNA of the CDR3: TGCGCCAGCAGAAGCGGCAACGAAAACAATGAGCAGTTCTTC. This translates into CASRSGNENNEQFF.